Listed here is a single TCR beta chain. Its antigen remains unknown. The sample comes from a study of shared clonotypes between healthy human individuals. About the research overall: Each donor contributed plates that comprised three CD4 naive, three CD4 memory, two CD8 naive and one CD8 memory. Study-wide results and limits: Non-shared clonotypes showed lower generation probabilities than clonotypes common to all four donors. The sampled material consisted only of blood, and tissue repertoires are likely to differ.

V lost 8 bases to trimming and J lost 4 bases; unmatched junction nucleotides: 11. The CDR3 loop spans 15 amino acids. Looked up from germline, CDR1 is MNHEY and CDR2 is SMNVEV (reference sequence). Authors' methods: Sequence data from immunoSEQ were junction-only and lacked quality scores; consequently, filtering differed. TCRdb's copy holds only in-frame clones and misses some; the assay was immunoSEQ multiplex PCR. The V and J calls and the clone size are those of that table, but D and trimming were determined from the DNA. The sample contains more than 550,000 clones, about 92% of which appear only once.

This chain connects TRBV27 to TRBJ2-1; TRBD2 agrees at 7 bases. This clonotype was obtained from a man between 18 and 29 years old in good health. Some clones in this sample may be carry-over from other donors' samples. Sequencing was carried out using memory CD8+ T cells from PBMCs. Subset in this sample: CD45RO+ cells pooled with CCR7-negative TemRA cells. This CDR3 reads CASSALAARYNEQFF. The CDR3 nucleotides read TGTGCCAGCTCCGCTCTAGCGGCCCGATACAATGAGCAGTTCTTC.